Described below is a single T cell receptor beta chain sequence and its context. The method was immunoSEQ multiplex PCR; TCRdb's version includes in-frame clones alone and lacks a portion of them. This table has some 220,000 clones, approximately 90% appearing once. This sample was taken from a study of cytomegalovirus exposure and HLA in healthy donors. The CDR3 spans 16 residues. The germline gives CDR1 LGHNA, CDR2 YNFKEQ. The V segment lost 0 bases and the J segment 0 bases; nucleotides outside the gene matches: 4. The chain links TRBV4-2 to TRBJ1-2, with 7 positions matching TRBD1. Sample: PBMCs. This receptor was identified in a woman younger than 35 in good health and CMV-seronegative. The CDR3 region has the DNA TGTGCCAGCAGCCAAGAATCTCAGGGGGCTAACTATGGCTACACCTTC. Protein product: CASSQESQGANYGYTF.